Listed here is a single T cell receptor (beta chain). The antigen is undetermined. The authors sequenced TCR beta from blood CD8+ and CD4+ T cells. TEMRA cells were FACS-enriched, while CD8+ and CD4+ T cells were negatively isolated. The V end lost 0 bases, the J end lost 3 bases, and 12 bases lay between the germline ends. The CDR3 runs to 15 residues. Germline CDR1 and CDR2: SSHAT and FNYEAQ (reference sequence). The data were taken from a study of CD8 T cells in Susac syndrome. Notes on the study in general: The study's TCR sequencing and HLA analysis covered a relatively small number of individuals, and the study acknowledged this.

Random-hexamer reverse transcription was applied to roughly 0.5 to 1 ug RNA. Amplification of TCR beta CDR3 across 54 Vbeta and 13 Jbeta was performed with immunoSEQ multiplex PCR. TCRdb reprocessed the immunoSEQ multiplex PCR reads via MiXCR and lists one record per CDR3 protein. Among about 130,000 distinct CDR3 sequences listed, about 95% were seen once. The V and J genes are TRBV7-7 and TRBJ2-7; D remains unclear. This clonotype was obtained from a human donor in good health. The sequenced sample consisted of CD4+ T cells from PBMCs. CDR3 nucleotide sequence: TGTGCCAGCAGCTTAGCCTTGGACCCGAGCTACGAGCAGTACTTC. Encoded protein: CASSLALDPSYEQYF. The whole variable domain, filled in from reference TRBV7-7 and TRBJ2-7, reads GAGVSQSPRYKVTKRGQDVTLRCDPISSHATLYWYQQALGQGPEFLTYFNYEAQPDKSGLPSDRFSAERPEGSISTLTIQRTEQRDSAMYRCASSLALDPSYEQYFGPGTRLTVT.